The 8 T cell receptor beta chains listed next were all sequenced from one sample in a study of early T cells in non-severe SARS-CoV-2 infection. TCRdb processed the 5' RACE reads anew with MiXCR; each CDR3 protein has one entry. Seen here are roughly 120,000 distinct CDR3 sequences, roughly 12% observed once, and the top ten hold 3.5% to 4%. Sequences were derived from whole blood, sampled at baseline. These receptors were obtained from an adult who was a healthcare worker with PCR-confirmed SARS-CoV-2 infection or an uninfected control (not recorded which).

The chain carries TRBV7-8 and TRBJ1-1; unclear D gene. Germline V gene sequence: CDR1 SGHVS, CDR2 FQNEAQ. Trimming left V 1 base short and J 3 bases short, with 6 bases between. This CDR3 is built from 13 residues. Written as DNA, the CDR3 is TGTGCCAGCAGCTTAGAGGGAGACACTGAAGCTTTCTTT. The encoded protein is CASSLEGDTEAFF.

This clonotype showed up many times. The rearrangement links TRBV18 to TRBJ2-7; weak D call: TRBD1 (5 bases). The CDR3 contains 16 residues. Germline values: CDR1 KGHSH, CDR2 LQKENI. The V end lost 3 bases, the J end lost 1 base, and 16 bases lay between the germline ends. The CDR3 DNA reads TGTGCCAGCTCACCGCTGACAATGGGGCATTCCTACGAGCAGTACTTC. Protein: CASSPLTMGHSYEQYF.

In its sample, this clonotype was seen a few times. The chain carries TRBV5-1 and TRBJ1-2, with unresolved D. This CDR3 contains 14 residues. The germline CDR1 and CDR2 sequences are SGHRS and YFSETQ. The V end lost 0 bases, the J end lost 5 bases, and 11 bases lay between the germline ends. This CDR3 reads CASSLGPVSYGYTF. The CDR3 coding sequence is TGCGCCAGCAGCTTGGGCCCAGTAAGTTATGGCTACACCTTC.

This clonotype was recorded at least ten times. J is TRBJ1-5 and V is TRBV24-1; the match to TRBD1 covers 9 bases. The CDR3 totals 16 residues. V lost 4 bases and J lost 4; bases outside the gene matches: 7. CDR1 and CDR2 (germline): KGHDR, SFDVKD. CDR3 loop: CATSDSGTGRNQPQHF. CDR3 coding DNA: TGTGCCACCAGTGACTCTGGGACAGGGAGAAATCAGCCCCAGCATTTT.

This clonotype was seen only a few times. The chain recombines TRBV2 with TRBJ2-5; TRBD2 matches 7 bases. J lost 1 base, V lost 5 bases, and 7 bases had no gene match. From germline, CDR1 is SNHLY and CDR2 FYNNEI. The CDR3 spans 15 residues. The CDR3, as DNA: TGTGCCAGCAGTACCGGCGGGGGAGTCCAAGAGACCCAGTACTTC. This translates into CASSTGGGVQETQYF. Supplemented by reference TRBV2 and TRBJ2-5, the full variable domain reads EPEVTQTPSHQVTQMGQEVILRCVPISNHLYFYWYRQILGQKVEFLVSFYNNEISEKSEIFDDQFSVERPDGSNFTLKIRSTKLEDSAMYFCASSTGGGVQETQYFGPGTRLLVL.

The genes are TRBV7-2 and TRBJ1-2; maybe TRBD1 (5 bases). Germline V gene data show CDR1 as SGHTA and CDR2 as FQGNSA. V gave up 1 base and J gave up 5 bases, with 11 bases separating them. The CDR3 covers 14 residues. The CDR3 sequence: CASSLGGAGYGYTF. CDR3 DNA sequence: TGTGCCAGCAGCTTAGGGGGCGCGGGGTATGGCTACACCTTC.

The chain has TRBV6-5 and TRBJ1-1; D unresolved. From germline, CDR1 is MNHEY and CDR2 SVGAGI. V lost 8 bases, J lost 5 bases, and 9 bases lay in between. CDR3 length: 11 residues. The CDR3 reads CASSHGTEAFF. For the CDR3, the DNA is TGTGCCAGCTCCCATGGGACTGAAGCTTTCTTT.

At least ten counts were recorded for this clonotype. The genes are TRBV7-9 and TRBJ1-1; a possible D gene is TRBD1 (5 bases). Trimming removed 1 base from V and 1 base from J, with 16 bases in between. In germline, CDR1 is SEHNR, CDR2 FQNEAQ (reference sequence). CDR3 length: 17 residues. The CDR3 bases are TGTGCCAGCAGCTTAGGAGGCCAGGGCGTAAGGAACACTGAAGCTTTCTTT. It yields the protein CASSLGGQGVRNTEAFF.